This TCR beta chain appears in the sequencing data of a study of early stage breast cancer tumors. Across the whole study: Invasive lobular carcinomas made up about 30% of the 12 ER+/PR+/HER2- tumors.

Findings and limits, study-wide: Comparing each tissue with blood distinguished tumor from normal in most of the 16 patients. Most shared enriched TCRB sequences were commonly generated ones.

The CDR3 runs 14 residues. Germline loops: CDR1 SGHVS, CDR2 FQNEAQ. V lost 0 bases and J 5 bases, leaving 8 bases between the germline ends. Here immunoSEQ multiplex PCR was the method, and the copy in TCRdb shows in-frame clones only, minus some. The sample shows 5,000 to 6,500 clones, almost 70% of them seen only once. This clone has only a few counts. The target antigen is unknown. Normal breast often needed roughly 90-310 mg of tissue for enough DNA. The specimen sequenced was normal breast tissue next to the tumor. The rearrangement joins TRBV7-8 to TRBJ1-3; D unclear. This TCR was recovered from a person aged 55 to 75 with breast cancer. For the CDR3, the DNA is TGTGCCAGCAGCTTAGCGGACGGGAGAAACACCATATATTTT. Amino acid sequence: CASSLADGRNTIYF. The entire variable domain, with the rest obtained from reference TRBV7-8 and TRBJ1-3, is as follows: GAGVSQSPRYKVAKRGQDVALRCDPISGHVSLFWYQQALGQGPEFLTYFQNEAQLDKSGLPSDRFFAERPEGSVSTLKIQRTQQEDSAVYLCASSLADGRNTIYFGEGSWLTVV.